A single sample is the source of the 21 T cell receptor beta chains below, sequenced in a study of T cells in Graves' hyperthyroidism and ophthalmopathy. TCR beta CDR3 regions were amplified from RNA transcripts. The primer set for the first-round RT-PCR of the TCR CDR3 was HTBI. TCRdb ran MiXCR on the multiplex PCR reads and lists one entry per CDR3 protein. Here the sample spans hundreds of thousands of distinct CDR3 sequences, roughly 15% being singletons. Sequencing was carried out using blood. These receptors were taken from a woman under 30 with Graves' hyperthyroidism.

This clonotype was counted only a few times. The chain couples TRBV20-1 to TRBJ1-6, with 9 bases lining up with TRBD1. CDR3 size: 19 residues. Germline V gene data show CDR1 as DFQATT and CDR2 as SNEGSKA (reference sequence). V lost 0 bases, J lost 3 bases, and 12 bases stayed unmatched. The CDR3: CSARDWGQGNTFYNSPLHF. In nucleotides, the CDR3 is TGCAGTGCTAGAGATTGGGGACAGGGAAACACATTCTATAATTCACCCCTCCACTTT.

This clonotype was counted many times. This chain connects TRBV3-1 to TRBJ2-7; no clear D gene. Deletions cut 1 base from V and 4 bases from J, with 5 bases between. Germline CDR1 and CDR2: LGHDT and YNNKEL (reference sequence). The CDR3 has 12 residues. The CDR3 loop reads CASSQGDYEQYF. CDR3 in DNA: TGTGCCAGCAGCCAAGGCGATTACGAGCAGTACTTC.

The genes are TRBV15 and TRBJ1-5; D is perhaps TRBD1 (5 bases). Germline values: CDR1 LNHNV, CDR2 YYDKDF (reference sequence). The CDR3 runs 13 residues. The V end was cut by 7 bases, the J end by 6 bases, with 13 bases between. In nucleotides, the CDR3 is TGTGCCACCACAGGGACCGGCACTCAGCCCCAGCATTTT. Translating gives CATTGTGTQPQHF. Variable domain in full (rest from reference TRBV15 and TRBJ1-5): DAMVIQNPRYQVTQFGKPVTLSCSQTLNHNVMYWYQQKSSQAPKLLFHYYDKDFNNEADTPDNFQSRRPNTSFCFLDIRSPGLGDTAMYLCATTGTGTQPQHFGDGTRLSIL.

The chain combines TRBV2 with TRBJ1-2; D may be TRBD1 (6 bases). This CDR3 spans 12 amino acids. Germline loops: CDR1 SNHLY, CDR2 FYNNEI. Deletions cut 4 bases from V and 14 bases from J, with 17 bases between. The CDR3 here is CASSVFGGAGTF. Here the CDR3 DNA reads TGTGCCAGCAGTGTCTTTGGGGGCGCTGGGACCTTC.

Regarding this clonotype: This may be a read error, as it is one base from a much larger clone. V and J are TRBV7-2 and TRBJ1-2, with D tentatively TRBD1 (5 bases). Trimming stripped 5 bases from V and 6 bases from J, with 16 bases between. This CDR3 region has 14 residues. Germline V gene sequence: CDR1 SGHTA, CDR2 FQGNSA. The CDR3 loop reads CASSLGWVGHGYTF. DNA of the CDR3: TGTGCCAGCAGCCTCGGTTGGGTGGGGCATGGCTACACCTTC.

This clonotype came up many times. V usage is TRBV15 and J usage is TRBJ1-1, with D perhaps TRBD1 (5 bases). CDR3 size: 14 residues. CDR1 LNHNV and CDR2 YYDKDF come from the germline V gene (reference sequence). The V end was cut by 4 bases, the J end by 4 bases, with 13 bases between. DNA of the CDR3: TGTGCCACCAGCATGGGACGTTTGGGCACTGAAGCTTTCTTT. Translation gives CATSMGRLGTEAFF.

There are many counts of this clonotype. The genes are TRBV20-1 and TRBJ2-1; no reliable D call. Germline CDR1 DFQATT, CDR2 SNEGSKA (reference sequence). The CDR3 has 15 amino acids. The germline V and J ends were trimmed by 0 bases and 0 bases, with 9 bases remaining between them. The CDR3 spells CSARDTAVSYNEQFF. As DNA, the CDR3 is TGCAGTGCTAGAGATACGGCGGTCTCCTACAATGAGCAGTTCTTC.

The chain recombines TRBV7-9 with TRBJ2-2, with D perhaps TRBD1 (6 bases). Germline CDR1 reads SEHNR; CDR2 reads FQNEAQ (reference sequence). V was pared by 6 bases and J by 5 bases, with 16 bases between. The CDR3 loop spans 15 amino acids. DNA of the CDR3: TGTGCCAGCAGACAAGACAGGTTTACGACCGGGGAGCTGTTTTTT. Its translation is CASRQDRFTTGELFF.

There are many counts of this clonotype. The chain has TRBV7-9 and TRBJ2-3; 11 bases map to TRBD2. The germline V gene encodes CDR1 SEHNR and CDR2 FQNEAQ (reference sequence). This CDR3 is built from 18 residues. With 5 bases clipped from V and 8 bases from J, the junction kept 18 bases outside the gene matches. CDR3: CASSPLRTSGSHWFTQYF. The CDR3 DNA reads as TGTGCCAGCAGCCCCCTAAGAACTAGCGGGAGCCATTGGTTTACGCAGTATTTT.

The chain carries TRBV25-1 and TRBJ2-7; D gene uncertain. Germline V gene sequence: CDR1 MGHDK, CDR2 SYGVNS. The CDR3 totals 13 residues. Trimming pared 2 bases from V and 0 bases from J, leaving 5 bases between. This CDR3 is CASSEKSSYEQYF. DNA of the CDR3: TGTGCCAGCAGTGAAAAGAGCTCCTACGAGCAGTACTTC.

Ten or more counts support this clonotype. The chain joins TRBV20-1 to TRBJ1-5, with a tentative D call TRBD1 (6 bases). The CDR3 covers 15 residues. Per the germline V gene, CDR1 is DFQATT and CDR2 is SNEGSKA (reference sequence). The germline V and J ends were trimmed by 3 bases and 0 bases, with 12 bases remaining between them. The CDR3 loop reads CSASGTSYSNQPQHF. Here the CDR3 DNA reads TGCAGTGCTAGCGGGACATCTTATAGCAATCAGCCCCAGCATTTT.

CDR3 nucleotides: TGTGCCAGCAGCTCGACTATCGCGACTAGCGGTCCTACAACAGATACGCAGTATTTT. Translating gives CASSSTIATSGPTTDTQYF. This chain uses TRBV7-9 with TRBJ2-3; 9 nucleotides match TRBD2. The trim removed 4 bases at V and 3 bases at J, leaving 17 bases unmatched. CDR1 and CDR2 from the germline V gene are SEHNR and FQNEAQ (reference sequence). The CDR3 runs to 19 residues.

This clonotype was recorded many times. The chain is built from TRBV7-9 and TRBJ1-2, with D perhaps matching TRBD1 (5 bases). Trimming took 3 bases from V and 3 from J, leaving 14 bases between them. The CDR3 spans 15 residues. Per the germline V gene, CDR1 is SEHNR and CDR2 is FQNEAQ (reference sequence). CDR3 DNA: TGTGCCAGCAGCTTGGGGGACGGGGTGTACTATGGCTACACCTTC. Its translation: CASSLGDGVYYGYTF.

DNA for the CDR3: TGCAGTGCTCGGACAGGGGCCGCCGGGGAGCTGTTTTTT. Its protein product is CSARTGAAGELFF. The chain links TRBV20-1 to TRBJ2-2; 9 bases line up with TRBD1. This CDR3 region has 13 residues. V lost 5 bases and J lost 6; bases outside the gene matches: 4. Germline V CDR1 and CDR2: DFQATT, SNEGSKA (reference sequence).

The rearrangement links TRBV9 to TRBJ2-7; TRBD2 matches 10 bases. V shed 4 bases and J 5 bases; nucleotides not matched to a gene: 6. Germline V gene data show CDR1 as SGDLS and CDR2 as YYNGEE. There are 14 residues in the CDR3. As DNA, the CDR3 is TGTGCCAGCAGCTTTGGACTAGCGGAAAACGAGCAGTACTTC. Translating it yields CASSFGLAENEQYF.

The V gene is TRBV27, the J gene TRBJ2-7; TRBD2 aligns across 13 bases. Germline V lookup: CDR1 MNHEY, CDR2 SMNVEV (reference sequence). This CDR3 is 16 amino acids long. V shed 5 bases and J 6 bases; nucleotides not matched to a gene: 10. CDR3 amino acids: CASSPTSGRILGEQYF. In DNA, the CDR3 is TGTGCCAGCAGTCCGACTAGCGGGAGGATATTGGGCGAGCAGTACTTC.

This clonotype was recorded many times. The rearrangement uses TRBV11-3 and TRBJ1-1; D unresolved. The CDR3 loop spans 13 amino acids. V was shortened by 5 bases and J by 3 bases, with 10 bases between the two germline ends. The V gene's germline CDR1 is SGHNT and CDR2 YENEEA. In nucleotides, the CDR3 is TGTGCCAGCAGCCCGGGGTGGGACACTGAAGCTTTCTTT. Amino acids: CASSPGWDTEAFF. Using reference TRBV11-3 and TRBJ1-1 for the parts outside the CDR3, the full variable domain is EAGVVQSPRYKIIEKKQPVAFWCNPISGHNTLYWYLQNLGQGPELLIRYENEEAVDDSQLPKDRFSAERLKGVDSTLKIQPAELGDSAVYLCASSPGWDTEAFFGQGTRLTVV.

This clonotype has a count of ten or more. The rearrangement links TRBV7-9 to TRBJ2-7; 11 nucleotides align to TRBD1. This CDR3 is 15 amino acids long. In germline, CDR1 is SEHNR, CDR2 FQNEAQ (reference sequence). The junction had 5 bases not matched to a gene; V was cut back by 4 bases and J by 3 bases. Here the CDR3 DNA reads TGTGCCAGCAGCTGGGGACAGGGGGTCAACTACGAGCAGTACTTC. It is translated as CASSWGQGVNYEQYF.

This clonotype came up many times. The chain has TRBV18 and TRBJ2-5; D remains ambiguous. The V end was cut by 0 bases, the J end by 5 bases, with 16 bases between. CDR1 and CDR2 from the germline V gene are KGHSH and LQKENI. The CDR3 has 16 residues. CDR3 protein: CASSPPNRATGETQYF. Here the CDR3 DNA reads TGTGCCAGCTCACCACCGAATAGGGCCACTGGGGAGACCCAGTACTTC.

The CDR3 here is CASSLVDYSVNEQFF. As DNA, the CDR3 is TGCGCCAGCAGCTTGGTTGACTACTCAGTCAATGAGCAGTTCTTC. The chain joins TRBV5-1 to TRBJ2-1; perhaps TRBD2 as D (5 bases). The CDR3 is 15 amino acids. CDR1 SGHRS and CDR2 YFSETQ come from the germline V gene. Trimming removed 0 bases from V and 6 bases from J, with 13 bases in between.

Concerning this clonotype itself: Sequence at one end of the junction differs from germline and may be a read error. The chain links TRBV6-1 to TRBJ2-7; 7 nucleotides align to TRBD2. The J call may not be correct, given that the DNA end is closer to TRBJ2-1. The V gene's germline CDR1 is MNHNS and CDR2 SASEGT. The CDR3 contains 14 residues. The CDR3 reads CASSEAGTSYEQFF. In DNA, the CDR3 is TGTGCCAGCAGCGAAGCGGGAACTTCCTACGAGCAGTTCTTC.